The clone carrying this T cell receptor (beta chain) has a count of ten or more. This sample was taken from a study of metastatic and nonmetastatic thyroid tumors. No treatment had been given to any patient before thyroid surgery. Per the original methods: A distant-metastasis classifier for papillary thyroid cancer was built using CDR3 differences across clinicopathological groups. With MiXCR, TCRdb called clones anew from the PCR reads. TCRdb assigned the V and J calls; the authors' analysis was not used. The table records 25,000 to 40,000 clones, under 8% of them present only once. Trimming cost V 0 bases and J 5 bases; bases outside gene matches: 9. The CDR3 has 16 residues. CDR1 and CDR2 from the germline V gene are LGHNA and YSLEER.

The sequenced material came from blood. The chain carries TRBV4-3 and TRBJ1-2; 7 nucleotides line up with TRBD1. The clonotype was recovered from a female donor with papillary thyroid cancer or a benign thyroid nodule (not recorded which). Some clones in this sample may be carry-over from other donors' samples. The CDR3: CASSQDLRGGEYGYTF. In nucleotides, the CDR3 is TGCGCCAGCAGCCAAGACCTAAGAGGGGGCGAGTATGGCTACACCTTC.